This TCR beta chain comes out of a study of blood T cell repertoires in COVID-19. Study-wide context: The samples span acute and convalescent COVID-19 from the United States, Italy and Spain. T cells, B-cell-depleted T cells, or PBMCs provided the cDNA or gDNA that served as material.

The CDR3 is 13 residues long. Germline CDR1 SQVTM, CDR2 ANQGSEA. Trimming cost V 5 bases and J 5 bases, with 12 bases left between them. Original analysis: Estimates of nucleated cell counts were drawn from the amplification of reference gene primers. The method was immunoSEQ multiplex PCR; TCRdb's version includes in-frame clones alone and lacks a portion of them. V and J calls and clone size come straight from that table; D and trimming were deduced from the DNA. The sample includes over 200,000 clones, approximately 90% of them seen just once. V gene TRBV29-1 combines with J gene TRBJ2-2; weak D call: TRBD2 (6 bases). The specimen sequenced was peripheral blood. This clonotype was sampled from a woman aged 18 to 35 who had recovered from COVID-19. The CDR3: CSVMRLGTGELFF. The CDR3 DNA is TGCAGCGTTATGAGACTAGGGACCGGGGAGCTGTTTTTT.